The clone carrying this T cell receptor beta chain occurred many times. Per the germline V gene, CDR1 is MDHEN and CDR2 is SYDVKM. There are 12 residues in the CDR3. V lost 2 bases, J lost 13 bases, and 9 bases lay in between. The record originates from a study of regulatory T cells in long-lasting Graves disease. Time point in this sample: newly diagnosed GD, antithyroid drugs for less than 3 months. Isolated PBMC RNA provided the starting material for the TCR library. Arm-PCR of CDR3 regions with iRepertoire HTBI primers generated TCR beta libraries. TCRdb reprocessed the multiplex PCR reads with MiXCR, giving one entry per CDR3 protein. The table records 500,000 or so distinct CDR3 sequences, 15% to 20% of them present only once. The sample was also reused in another study, on T cells in Graves' hyperthyroidism and ophthalmopathy.

J is TRBJ1-6 and V is TRBV28; D is uncertain. Sequences were derived from peripheral blood mononuclear cells (PBMCs), sampled at new diagnosis, from a patient treated with antithyroid drugs. This clonotype was sampled from a woman aged 40-65 years with Graves disease. The CDR3 nucleotides are TGTGCCAGCAGTTTACCGGGGTCTCCCCTCCACTTT. Protein: CASSLPGSPLHF.